This paragraph reports one T cell receptor (beta chain). As handled by the study authors: Quantification of nucleated cells was approximated via reference gene primer amplification. The assay was immunoSEQ multiplex PCR, and TCRdb's table has in-frame clones only and misses some. The DNA was the basis for D and trimming; V, J and clone size are from that table. The sample shows tens of thousands of clones, approximately 80% of them seen only once. This sample is part of a study of blood T cell repertoires in COVID-19. Study overall: COVID-19 samples collected from the United States, Italy and Spain covered acute and convalescent phases.

Sequences were obtained from peripheral blood. This receptor was identified in a human donor in a cohort sampled during active or convalescent COVID-19.

The CDR3 DNA is TGTGCCAGCAGCCGGGACAGGCACTCCTACGAGCAGTACTTC. It encodes CASSRDRHSYEQYF. The chain recombines TRBV3-1 (or the pseudogene TRBV3-2) with TRBJ2-7; TRBD1 matches at 8 bases. V dropped 4 bases and J dropped 0; count of bases not matched to a gene: 2. The germline gives CDR1 LGHDT, CDR2 YNNKEL (reference sequence). This CDR3 is built from 14 residues.